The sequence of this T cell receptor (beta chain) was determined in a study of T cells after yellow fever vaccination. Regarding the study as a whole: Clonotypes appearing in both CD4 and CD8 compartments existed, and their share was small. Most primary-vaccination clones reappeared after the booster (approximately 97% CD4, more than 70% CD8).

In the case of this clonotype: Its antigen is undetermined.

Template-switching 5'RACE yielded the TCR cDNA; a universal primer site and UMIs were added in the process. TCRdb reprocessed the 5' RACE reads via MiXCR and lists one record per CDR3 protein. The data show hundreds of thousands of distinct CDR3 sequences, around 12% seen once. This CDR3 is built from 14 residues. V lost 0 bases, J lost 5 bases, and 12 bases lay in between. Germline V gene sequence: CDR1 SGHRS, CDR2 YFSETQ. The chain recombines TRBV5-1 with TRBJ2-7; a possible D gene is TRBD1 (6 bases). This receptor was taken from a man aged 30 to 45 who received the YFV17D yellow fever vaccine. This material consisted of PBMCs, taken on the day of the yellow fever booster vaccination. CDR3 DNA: TGCGCCAGCAGCTTGGGGGGGCCTCCGGACGAGCAGTACTTC. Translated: CASSLGGPPDEQYF.